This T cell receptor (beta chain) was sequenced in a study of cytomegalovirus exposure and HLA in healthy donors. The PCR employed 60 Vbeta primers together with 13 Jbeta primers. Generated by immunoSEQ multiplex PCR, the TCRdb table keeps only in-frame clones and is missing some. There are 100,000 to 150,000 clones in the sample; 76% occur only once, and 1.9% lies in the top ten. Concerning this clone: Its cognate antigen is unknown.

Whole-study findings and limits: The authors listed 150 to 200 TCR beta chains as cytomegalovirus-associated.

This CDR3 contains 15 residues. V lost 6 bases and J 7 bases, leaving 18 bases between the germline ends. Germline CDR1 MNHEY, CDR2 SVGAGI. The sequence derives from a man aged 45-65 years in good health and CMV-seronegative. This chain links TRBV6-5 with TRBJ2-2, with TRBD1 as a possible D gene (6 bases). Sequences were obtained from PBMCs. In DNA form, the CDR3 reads TGTGCCAGCAGGTCTCCAGGGGACACTATCGGGGAGCTGTTTTTT. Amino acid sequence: CASRSPGDTIGELFF.